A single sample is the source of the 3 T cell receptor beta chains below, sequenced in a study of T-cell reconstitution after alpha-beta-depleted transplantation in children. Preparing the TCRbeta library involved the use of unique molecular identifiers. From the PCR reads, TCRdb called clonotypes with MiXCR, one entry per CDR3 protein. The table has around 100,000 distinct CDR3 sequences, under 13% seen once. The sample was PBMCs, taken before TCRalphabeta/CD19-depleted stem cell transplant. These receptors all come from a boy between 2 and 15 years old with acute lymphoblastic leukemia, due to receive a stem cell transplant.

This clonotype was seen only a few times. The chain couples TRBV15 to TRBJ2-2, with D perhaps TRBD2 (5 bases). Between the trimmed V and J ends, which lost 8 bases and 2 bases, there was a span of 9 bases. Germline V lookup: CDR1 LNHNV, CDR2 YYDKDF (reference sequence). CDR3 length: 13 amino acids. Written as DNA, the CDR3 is TGTGCCACCCGGAGGCCTAACACCGGGGAGCTGTTTTTT. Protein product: CATRRPNTGELFF.

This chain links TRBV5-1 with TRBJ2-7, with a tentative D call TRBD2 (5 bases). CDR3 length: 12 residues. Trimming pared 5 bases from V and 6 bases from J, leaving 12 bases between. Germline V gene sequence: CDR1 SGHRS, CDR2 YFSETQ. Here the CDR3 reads CASRLGTGEQYF. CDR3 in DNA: TGCGCCAGCAGACTAGGAACTGGCGAGCAGTACTTC.

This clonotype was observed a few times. The CDR3 loop reads CASSSGGTDGYEQYF. The CDR3 DNA follows: TGTGCCAGCAGTTCGGGTGGGACAGATGGCTACGAGCAGTACTTC. The chain joins TRBV28 to TRBJ2-7; 7 nucleotides match TRBD1. In germline, CDR1 is MDHEN, CDR2 SYDVKM. This CDR3 has 15 amino acids. Trimming at V came to 4 bases and at J to 3 bases, leaving 9 bases not matched to a gene.